Below are 27 T cell receptor beta chains sequenced from a single sample in a study of vaccination and CD4 T cells after COVID-19. TCRdb recomputed calls from the PCR reads with MiXCR, one row per CDR3 protein. Of 20,000 to 25,000 distinct CDR3 sequences listed, under 65% are singletons. The sequences come from CD4+ T cells from blood, collected before SARS-CoV-2 vaccination. These receptors originate from a human donor who had recovered from COVID-19.

The J gene is TRBJ2-3, the V gene TRBV2; no reliable D call. The CDR3 is 14 amino acids. Germline values: CDR1 SNHLY, CDR2 FYNNEI. V was pared by 8 bases and J by 3 bases, with 15 bases between. In DNA, the CDR3 is TGTGCCAGCGTGCGAGAGTCCTTAACAGATACGCAGTATTTT. Its translation is CASVRESLTDTQYF.

The chain carries TRBV10-3 and TRBJ2-1, with 7 bases lining up with TRBD1. The CDR3 consists of 16 residues. Germline assignment: CDR1 ENHRY and CDR2 SYGVKD. V was pared by 6 bases and J by 0 bases, with 8 bases of the junction left unmatched. The CDR3, as DNA: TGTGCCATCAGCCGACCAGGGGGTGGCTCCTACAATGAGCAGTTCTTC. It specifies CAISRPGGGSYNEQFF.

V gene TRBV6-1 combines with J gene TRBJ2-7; 9 nucleotides match TRBD1. J was trimmed by 0 bases and V by 5 bases; bases with no gene match: 5. The CDR3 length is 15 residues. Per the germline V gene, CDR1 is MNHNS and CDR2 is SASEGT. The CDR3 bases are TGTGCCAGCAGTCAACCGGGACAGGGCTCCTACGAGCAGTACTTC. Its protein is CASSQPGQGSYEQYF.

The table lists this clonotype with a few counts. The J gene is TRBJ1-2, the V gene TRBV19; maybe TRBD1 (5 bases). Germline CDR1 is LNHDA and CDR2 is SQIVND (reference sequence). With 3 bases removed from V and 7 bases from J, the gap between germline ends came to 12 bases. The CDR3 extends over 13 amino acids. In DNA form, the CDR3 reads TGTGCCAGTAGTATCGAGGGACGGCGTGGCTACACCTTC. Translation gives CASSIEGRRGYTF.

This chain uses TRBV7-9 with TRBJ1-1; no clear D gene. Trimming stripped 1 base from V and 4 bases from J, with 10 bases between. This CDR3 is built from 14 residues. Germline V gives CDR1 SEHNR, CDR2 FQNEAQ (reference sequence). CDR3 in DNA: TGTGCCAGCAGCTTAGAGGCCCGGCTCACTGAAGCTTTCTTT. Protein: CASSLEARLTEAFF.

This clonotype is a singleton in its sample. V is TRBV5-6 and J is TRBJ2-3; D is possibly TRBD2 (5 bases). V lost 5 bases to trimming and J lost 1 base, with 26 bases between them. This CDR3 spans 19 amino acids. The germline CDR1 and CDR2 sequences are SGHDT and YYEEEE. CDR3 protein: CASSSLPLAPQEGTDTQYF. In DNA form, the CDR3 reads TGTGCCAGCAGTTCCCTTCCGTTGGCCCCCCAGGAGGGCACAGATACGCAGTATTTT.

This chain joins TRBV5-1 and TRBJ2-7, with 10 bases identical to TRBD2. V was pared by 4 bases and J by 1 base, with 5 bases of the junction left unmatched. The CDR3 loop spans 15 amino acids. Germline values: CDR1 SGHRS, CDR2 YFSETQ. CDR3 coding DNA: TGCGCCAGCAGCCCGGGACTAGCGAGATCCTACGAGCAGTACTTC. It codes for CASSPGLARSYEQYF.

The rearrangement uses TRBV27 and TRBJ2-5; TRBD2 matches 13 bases. J was trimmed by 4 bases and V by 5 bases; bases with no gene match: 13. CDR1 and CDR2 (germline): MNHEY, SMNVEV (reference sequence). The CDR3 spans 18 residues. The chain's CDR3 is CASSEGLRLAGGRETQYF. The CDR3 region has the DNA TGTGCCAGCAGTGAGGGCCTCCGACTAGCGGGAGGTCGAGAGACCCAGTACTTC.

The chain carries TRBV10-3 and TRBJ2-2; D gene uncertain. The CDR3 runs to 15 residues. Germline values: CDR1 ENHRY, CDR2 SYGVKD. V lost 6 bases and J lost 2, with 13 bases in between. Here the CDR3 reads CAIRTEGINTGELFF. The DNA for the CDR3 is TGTGCCATCAGGACGGAAGGCATTAACACCGGGGAGCTGTTTTTT.

Notes on this clonotype: This may come from a read error, since a much larger clone is one base off. The chain uses TRBV21-1 and TRBJ1-1; the table's D call TRBD1 went unverified against the DNA. TRBV21-1 has pseudogene status. The CDR3 extends over 11 amino acids. CDR3 sequence: CAGRTGGEAFF. CDR3 in DNA: TGTGCCGGCAGGACGGGGGGTGAAGCTTTCTTT.

The chain recombines TRBV11-2 with TRBJ1-1; TRBD1 matches 9 bases. The germline CDR1 and CDR2 sequences are SGHAT and FQNNGV. Losses at the gene ends were 2 bases for V and 4 bases for J; bases not matched to a gene: 11. This CDR3 spans 17 amino acids. As DNA, the CDR3 is TGTGCCAGCAGCTTAACCTCGTACAGGGGGCAGGGCACTGAAGCTTTCTTT. Encoded protein: CASSLTSYRGQGTEAFF.

A few counts support this clonotype. The rearrangement uses TRBV15 and TRBJ1-2; D remains unclear. Trimming removed 0 bases at V and 3 bases at J, with 11 bases between. The CDR3 runs 15 residues. Looked up from germline, CDR1 is LNHNV and CDR2 is YYDKDF (reference sequence). This CDR3 is CATSRDLVSDYGYTF. The CDR3 DNA is TGTGCCACCAGCAGAGATCTTGTTTCGGACTATGGCTACACCTTC. The full variable domain, its missing parts supplied by reference TRBV15 and TRBJ1-2, is DAMVIQNPRYQVTQFGKPVTLSCSQTLNHNVMYWYQQKSSQAPKLLFHYYDKDFNNEADTPDNFQSRRPNTSFCFLDIRSPGLGDTAMYLCATSRDLVSDYGYTFGSGTRLTVV.

The chain uses TRBV7-3 and TRBJ2-3; D is possibly TRBD2 (6 bases). Per the germline V gene, CDR1 is SGHTA and CDR2 is FQGTGA. This CDR3 is 14 amino acids long. V lost 10 bases, J lost 2 bases, and 16 bases lay in between. CDR3 DNA: TGTGCCACCGACCGGGACTTCCACACAGATACGCAGTATTTT. It specifies CATDRDFHTDTQYF.

The genes are TRBV24-1 and TRBJ2-1; 8 bases fit TRBD2. The CDR3 consists of 16 residues. V shed 10 bases and J 3 bases; nucleotides not matched to a gene: 13. Germline assignment: CDR1 KGHDR and CDR2 SFDVKD. The CDR3 protein is CATQGPGAGGYNEQFF. The CDR3 DNA follows: TGTGCCACTCAGGGCCCGGGCGCGGGAGGCTACAATGAGCAGTTCTTC.

In its sample, this clonotype was seen a few times. V usage is TRBV20-1 and J usage is TRBJ1-4, with a possible D match to TRBD1 (6 bases). Per the germline V gene, CDR1 is DFQATT and CDR2 is SNEGSKA (reference sequence). The CDR3 extends over 13 amino acids. The germline V and J ends were trimmed by 4 bases and 4 bases, with 10 bases remaining between them. The DNA of the CDR3 is TGCAGTGCTAAGGGGGGGGGTAATGAAAAACTGTTTTTT. Translated, it gives CSAKGGGNEKLFF.

The chain joins TRBV7-2 to TRBJ2-5; the D is unclear. The CDR3 sequence is 11 residues long. Per the germline V gene, CDR1 is SGHTA and CDR2 is FQGNSA. V was cut by 5 bases and J by 2 bases, with 3 bases left in between. CDR3 in amino acids: CASSQQETQYF. The CDR3 coding sequence is TGTGCCAGCAGCCAGCAAGAGACCCAGTACTTC.

V and J are TRBV30 and TRBJ1-5; D remains unclear. CDR1 and CDR2 (germline): GTSNPN, SVGIG (reference sequence). The CDR3 sequence is 12 residues long. Trimming took 0 bases from V and 10 from J, leaving 10 bases between them. Here the CDR3 reads CAWSVERSPQHF. In nucleotides, the CDR3 is TGTGCCTGGAGTGTAGAACGGAGTCCCCAGCATTTT.

The V call is TRBV27, the J call TRBJ2-6; no clear D. Germline lookup yields CDR1 MNHEY and CDR2 SMNVEV (reference sequence). V gave up 8 bases and J gave up 2 bases, with 13 bases separating them. The CDR3 extends over 15 amino acids. CDR3 protein: CASPLGRTGANVLTF. DNA of the CDR3: TGTGCCAGCCCTCTTGGAAGGACTGGGGCCAACGTCCTGACTTTC.

The chain uses TRBV7-3 and TRBJ1-1; D is unclear. V was cut by 1 base and J by 4 bases, with 16 bases left in between. There are 16 residues in the CDR3. CDR1 and CDR2 (germline): SGHTA, FQGTGA. The CDR3 bases are TGTGCCAGCAGCTTAATCGGCGGTGAAATGGGCACTGAAGCTTTCTTT. Translation gives CASSLIGGEMGTEAFF.

This chain links TRBV24-1 with TRBJ1-5; D perhaps matches TRBD1 (5 bases). Germline CDR1 and CDR2: KGHDR and SFDVKD. With 4 bases removed from V and 2 bases from J, the gap between germline ends came to 11 bases. CDR3 size: 15 residues. The CDR3, as DNA: TGTGCCACCAGTGAGGCAGGGTCCGGCAATCAGCCCCAGCATTTT. Its translation: CATSEAGSGNQPQHF.

This clonotype was observed once. The chain couples TRBV7-3 to TRBJ2-1; 10 nucleotides line up with TRBD2. Germline CDR1 SGHTA, CDR2 FQGTGA. The CDR3 totals 14 residues. With 6 bases clipped from V and 7 bases from J, the junction kept 6 bases outside the gene matches. CDR3 bases: TGTGCCAGCAGAAAGCGGGGGGGAGTGAATGAGCAGTTCTTC. Protein: CASRKRGGVNEQFF.

V usage is TRBV5-1 and J usage is TRBJ1-1; 9 bases match TRBD1. V trimming: 4 bases; J trimming: 5 bases; junction bases outside the gene matches: 9. The CDR3 extends over 15 amino acids. Germline CDR1 is SGHRS and CDR2 is YFSETQ. CDR3 in DNA: TGCGCCAGCAGCAGAAACAGGGGGCCTTCGACTGAAGCTTTCTTT. Translating gives CASSRNRGPSTEAFF.

The rearrangement uses TRBV6-1 and TRBJ1-6, with D perhaps matching TRBD1 (5 bases). Germline V gene data show CDR1 as MNHNS and CDR2 as SASEGT. The CDR3 is 14 amino acids. V was cut by 5 bases and J by 10 bases, with 15 bases left in between. The CDR3 DNA sequence: TGTGCCAGCAGTCGCTCTTTGGGGCCCTCACCCCTCCACTTT. Amino acid sequence: CASSRSLGPSPLHF.

In this sample, this clonotype turned up a few times. The chain carries TRBV28 and TRBJ1-2; 11 bases line up with TRBD1. V was pared by 5 bases and J by 0 bases, with 2 bases of the junction left unmatched. The CDR3 length is 15 residues. In germline, CDR1 is MDHEN, CDR2 SYDVKM. The CDR3 sequence: CASSRTGGPNYGYTF. The CDR3 region has the DNA TGTGCCAGCAGTCGGACAGGGGGCCCTAACTATGGCTACACCTTC.

The chain uses TRBV11-2 and TRBJ1-4, with D maybe TRBD1 (6 bases). Germline V gene sequence: CDR1 SGHAT, CDR2 FQNNGV. The CDR3 is 12 amino acids. Trimming took 2 bases from V and 12 from J, leaving 10 bases between them. CDR3 DNA sequence: TGTGCCAGCAGCTTAAGGGGGGGTGAACTGTTTTTT. The encoded protein is CASSLRGGELFF. Full variable domain (outside the CDR3, taken from reference TRBV11-2 and TRBJ1-4): EAGVAQSPRYKIIEKRQSVAFWCNPISGHATLYWYQQILGQGPKLLIQFQNNGVVDDSQLPKDRFSAERLKGVDSTLKIQPAKLEDSAVYLCASSLRGGELFFGSGTQLSVL.

The CDR3 sequence is CASSPQGAREQYF. DNA of the CDR3: TGTGCCAGCTCACCGCAGGGGGCTCGCGAGCAGTACTTC. The J gene is TRBJ2-7, the V gene TRBV18; 8 positions match TRBD1. The junction had 4 bases not matched to a gene; V was cut back by 3 bases and J by 6 bases. The CDR3 extends over 13 amino acids. Per germline, CDR1 KGHSH and CDR2 LQKENI. The full variable domain, in which reference TRBV18 and TRBJ2-7 provide the parts outside the CDR3, is NAGVMQNPRHLVRRRGQEARLRCSPMKGHSHVYWYRQLPEEGLKFMVYLQKENIIDESGMPKERFSAEFPKEGPSILRIQQVVRGDSAAYFCASSPQGAREQYFGPGTRLTVT.

This clonotype was counted a single time. The chain is built from TRBV15 and TRBJ2-7; D is ambiguous. The CDR3 has 17 amino acids. V was clipped by 0 bases and J by 0 bases, with 15 bases between them. Germline CDR1 and CDR2: LNHNV and YYDKDF (reference sequence). In DNA form, the CDR3 reads TGTGCCACCAGCAGAGATAGGGCTACCGAGAGCTCCTACGAGCAGTACTTC. Amino acids: CATSRDRATESSYEQYF.